This TCR beta chain stems from a study of blood T cells in healthy people across ages. Findings and caveats of the study: With unsorted PBMCs, a conclusive comparison of naive versus antigen-experienced cells was not possible.

Remarks on this clonotype: No antigen is known for it.

The authors drew around 9.3 milliliters of peripheral blood from each donor. The CDR3 sequence is 13 residues long. The germline CDR1 and CDR2 sequences are SQVTM and ANQGSEA. V was clipped by 4 bases and J by 0 bases, with 7 bases between them. A second about 6 to 12 cycle PCR used barcoded and J-beta primers. TCRdb reprocessed the 5' RACE reads with MiXCR, giving one entry per CDR3 protein. Among approximately 940,000 distinct CDR3 sequences listed, under 50% were seen once. Sequenced: blood. This receptor was obtained from a man younger than 40 in good health. J is TRBJ1-5 and V is TRBV29-1, with D possibly matching TRBD1 (5 bases). CDR3 coding DNA: TGCAGCGTTGCGGGGGATAGCAATCAGCCCCAGCATTTT. It specifies CSVAGDSNQPQHF.